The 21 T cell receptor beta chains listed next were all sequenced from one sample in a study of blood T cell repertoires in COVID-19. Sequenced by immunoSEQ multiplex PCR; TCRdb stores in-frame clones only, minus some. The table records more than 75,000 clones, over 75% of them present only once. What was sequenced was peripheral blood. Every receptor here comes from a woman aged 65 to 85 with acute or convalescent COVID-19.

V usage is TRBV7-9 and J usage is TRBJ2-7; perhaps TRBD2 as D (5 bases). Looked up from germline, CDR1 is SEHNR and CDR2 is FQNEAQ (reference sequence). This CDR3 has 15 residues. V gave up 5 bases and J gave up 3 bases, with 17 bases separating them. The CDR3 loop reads CASSHQAFGDYEQYV. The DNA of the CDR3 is TGTGCCAGCAGCCATCAGGCCTTCGGGGACTACGAGCAGTACGTC.

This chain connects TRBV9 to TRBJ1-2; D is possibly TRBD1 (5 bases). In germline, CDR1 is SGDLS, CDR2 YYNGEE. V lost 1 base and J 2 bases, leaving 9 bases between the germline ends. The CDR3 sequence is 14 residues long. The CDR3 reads CASSVTTENYGYTF. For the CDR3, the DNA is TGTGCCAGCAGCGTAACGACAGAAAACTATGGCTACACCTTC.

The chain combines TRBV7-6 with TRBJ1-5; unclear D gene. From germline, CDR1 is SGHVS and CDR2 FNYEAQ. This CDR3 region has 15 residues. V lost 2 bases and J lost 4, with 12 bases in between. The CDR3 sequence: CASSLSPNTNQPQHF. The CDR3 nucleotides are TGTGCCAGCAGCTTATCCCCCAATACAAATCAGCCCCAGCATTTT.

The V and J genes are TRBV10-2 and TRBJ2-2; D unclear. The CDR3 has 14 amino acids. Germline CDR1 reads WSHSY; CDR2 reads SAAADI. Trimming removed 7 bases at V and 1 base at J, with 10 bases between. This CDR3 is CASTGIMNTGELFF. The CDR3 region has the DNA TGCGCCAGCACGGGTATCATGAACACCGGGGAGCTGTTTTTT.

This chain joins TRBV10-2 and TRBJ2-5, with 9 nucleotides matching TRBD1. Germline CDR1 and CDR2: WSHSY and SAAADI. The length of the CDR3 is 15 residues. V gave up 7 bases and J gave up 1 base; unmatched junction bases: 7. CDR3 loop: CASTRTGALQETQYF. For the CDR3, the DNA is TGCGCCAGCACCCGGACAGGGGCCCTCCAAGAGACCCAGTACTTC.

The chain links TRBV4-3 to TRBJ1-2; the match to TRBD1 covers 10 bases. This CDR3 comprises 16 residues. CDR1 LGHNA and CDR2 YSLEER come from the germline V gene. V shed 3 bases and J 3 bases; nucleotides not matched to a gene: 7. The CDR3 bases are TGCGCCAGCAGCCAGGGGGACAGGGGCTATTACTATGGCTACACCTTC. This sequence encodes CASSQGDRGYYYGYTF.

The CDR3 spells CASSLLYRAMNTEAFF. The CDR3 DNA reads as TGTGCCAGCAGTTTGCTGTACAGGGCAATGAACACTGAAGCTTTCTTT. This chain uses TRBV27 with TRBJ1-1, with D tentatively TRBD1 (6 bases). The length of the CDR3 is 16 residues. In germline, CDR1 is MNHEY, CDR2 SMNVEV (reference sequence). With 3 bases removed from V and 0 bases from J, the gap between germline ends came to 14 bases.

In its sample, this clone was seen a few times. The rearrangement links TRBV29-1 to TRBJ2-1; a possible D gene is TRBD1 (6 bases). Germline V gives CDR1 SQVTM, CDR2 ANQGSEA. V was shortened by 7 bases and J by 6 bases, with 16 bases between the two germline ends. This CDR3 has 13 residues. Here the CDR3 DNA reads TGCAGCGGTCAGGGGACCCGGGGCAATGAGCAGTTCTTC. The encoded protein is CSGQGTRGNEQFF.

CDR3 residues: CASSIEIRRRNTEAFF. The CDR3 bases are TGTGCCAGTAGTATCGAAATTCGGCGGAGGAACACTGAAGCTTTCTTT. This rearrangement joins TRBV19 to TRBJ1-1; D call uncertain. Germline V lookup: CDR1 LNHDA, CDR2 SQIVND (reference sequence). The CDR3 covers 16 residues. Trimming stripped 3 bases from V and 1 base from J, with 15 bases between.

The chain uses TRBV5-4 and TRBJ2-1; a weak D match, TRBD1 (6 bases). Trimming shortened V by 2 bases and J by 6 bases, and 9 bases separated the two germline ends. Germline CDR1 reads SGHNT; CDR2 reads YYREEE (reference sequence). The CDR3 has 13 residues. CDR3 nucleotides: TGTGCCAGCAGCTTAGGGGGACGCAATGAGCAGTTCTTC. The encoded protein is CASSLGGRNEQFF.

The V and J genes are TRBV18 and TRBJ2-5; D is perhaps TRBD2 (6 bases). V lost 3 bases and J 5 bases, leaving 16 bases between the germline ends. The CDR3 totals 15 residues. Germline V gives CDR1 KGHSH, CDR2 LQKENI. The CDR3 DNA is TGTGCCAGCTCACCCAAAGGAGGGGCGCGGGAGACCCAGTACTTC. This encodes CASSPKGGARETQYF.

The CDR3 DNA reads TGCGCCAGCGGGGAAGATCGCGGGGCGAATGAAGCTTTCTTT. It yields the protein CASGEDRGANEAFF. The chain has TRBV10-1 and TRBJ1-1, with D possibly being TRBD1 (5 bases). This CDR3 region has 14 residues. V was pared by 8 bases and J by 7 bases, with 20 bases between. In germline, CDR1 is WNHNN, CDR2 SYGVQD (reference sequence).

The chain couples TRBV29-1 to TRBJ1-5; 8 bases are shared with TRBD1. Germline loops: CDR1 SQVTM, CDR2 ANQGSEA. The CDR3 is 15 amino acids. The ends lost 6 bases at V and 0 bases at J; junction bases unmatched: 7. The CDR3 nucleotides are TGCAGCGTCATTGGACAGGGCAATAGCAATCAGCCCCAGCATTTT. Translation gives CSVIGQGNSNQPQHF.

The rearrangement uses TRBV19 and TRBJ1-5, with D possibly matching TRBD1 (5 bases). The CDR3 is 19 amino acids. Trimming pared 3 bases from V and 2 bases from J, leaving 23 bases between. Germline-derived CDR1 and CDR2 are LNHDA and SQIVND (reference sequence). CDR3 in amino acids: CASSIGGNEVYVGNQPQHF. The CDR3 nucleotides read TGTGCCAGTAGTATTGGGGGGAATGAGGTATACGTCGGCAATCAGCCCCAGCATTTT.

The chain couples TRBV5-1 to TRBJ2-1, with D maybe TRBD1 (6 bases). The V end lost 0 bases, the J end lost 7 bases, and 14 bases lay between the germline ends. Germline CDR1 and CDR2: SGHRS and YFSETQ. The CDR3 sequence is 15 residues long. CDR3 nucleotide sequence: TGCGCCAGCAGCTTGGCACAGGGAGCGAGGAATGAGCAGTTCTTC. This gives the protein CASSLAQGARNEQFF.

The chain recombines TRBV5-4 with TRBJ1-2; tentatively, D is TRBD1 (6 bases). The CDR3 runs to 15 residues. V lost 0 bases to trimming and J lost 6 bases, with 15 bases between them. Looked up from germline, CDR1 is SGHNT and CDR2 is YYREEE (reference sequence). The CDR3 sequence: CASSLVYRGGDGYTF. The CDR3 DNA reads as TGTGCCAGCAGCTTGGTTTACCGGGGGGGCGATGGCTACACCTTC.

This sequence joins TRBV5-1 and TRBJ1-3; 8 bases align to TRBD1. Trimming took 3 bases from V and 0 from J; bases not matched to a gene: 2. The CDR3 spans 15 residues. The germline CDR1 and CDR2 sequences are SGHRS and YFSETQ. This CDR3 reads CASSSGGNSGNTIYF. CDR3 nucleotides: TGCGCCAGCAGCTCAGGGGGCAACTCTGGAAACACCATATATTTT.

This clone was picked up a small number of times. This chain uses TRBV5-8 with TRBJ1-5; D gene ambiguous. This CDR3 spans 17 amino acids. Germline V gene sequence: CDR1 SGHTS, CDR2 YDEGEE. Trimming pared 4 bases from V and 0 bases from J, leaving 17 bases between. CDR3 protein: CASSRGRVPISNQPQHF. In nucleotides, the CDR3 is TGTGCCAGCAGCCGAGGGAGGGTCCCCATTAGCAATCAGCCCCAGCATTTT.

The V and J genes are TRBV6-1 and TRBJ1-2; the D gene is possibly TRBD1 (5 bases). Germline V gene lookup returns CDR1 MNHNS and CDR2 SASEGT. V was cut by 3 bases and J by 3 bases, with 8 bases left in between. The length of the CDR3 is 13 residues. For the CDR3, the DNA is TGTGCCAGCAGTGACCCAGGGTACTATGGCTACACCTTC. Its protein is CASSDPGYYGYTF.

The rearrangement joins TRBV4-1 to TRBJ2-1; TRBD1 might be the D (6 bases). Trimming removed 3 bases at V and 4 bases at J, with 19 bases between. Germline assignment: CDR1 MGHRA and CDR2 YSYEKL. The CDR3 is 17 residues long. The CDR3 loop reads CASSHGDRSYPYNEQFF. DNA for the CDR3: TGCGCCAGCAGCCACGGAGACAGGAGTTACCCATACAATGAGCAGTTCTTC.

In DNA form, the CDR3 reads TGTGCCAGCAGCAGGGGTGGACAGGGAGATTCACCCCTCCACTTT. It is translated as CASSRGGQGDSPLHF. The rearrangement joins TRBV6-5 to TRBJ1-6, with TRBD1 matching 8 bases. CDR1 MNHEY and CDR2 SVGAGI come from the germline V gene. V trimming: 6 bases; J trimming: 8 bases; junction bases outside the gene matches: 9. The CDR3 runs 15 residues.